These 30 T cell receptor beta chains share one sample of origin, sequenced in a study of blood T cell repertoires in COVID-19. Some clones are missing from TCRdb's copy, which holds only in-frame ones; the method was immunoSEQ multiplex PCR. Here the sample spans some 320,000 clones, 90% being singletons. Material for sequencing was PBMCs or T cells enriched from blood (not recorded which). These receptors were collected from a man aged 60 to 75 who had recovered from COVID-19.

The chain is built from TRBV6-5 and TRBJ1-1; D not certain. CDR3 size: 12 residues. Deletions cut 6 bases from V and 6 bases from J, with 11 bases between. Germline V lookup: CDR1 MNHEY, CDR2 SVGAGI. The chain's CDR3 is CASSNGVAEAFF. In DNA form, the CDR3 reads TGTGCCAGCAGCAACGGGGTAGCTGAAGCTTTCTTT.

This sequence joins TRBV29-1 and TRBJ2-3, with 8 bases that match TRBD1. Losses at the gene ends were 7 bases for V and 3 bases for J; bases not matched to a gene: 3. The germline V gene encodes CDR1 SQVTM and CDR2 ANQGSEA. This CDR3 has 12 amino acids. In DNA form, the CDR3 reads TGCAGCGCAAGACAGGGGACAGATACGCAGTATTTT. Its translation: CSARQGTDTQYF.

This chain connects TRBV7-2 to TRBJ1-4; possible D gene TRBD1, 6 bases. CDR3 size: 14 residues. From germline, CDR1 is SGHTA and CDR2 FQGNSA. Trimming stripped 5 bases from V and 6 bases from J, with 13 bases between. CDR3 sequence: CASSQGGFYEKLFF. For the CDR3, the DNA is TGTGCCAGCAGCCAAGGGGGTTTTTATGAAAAACTGTTTTTT. The variable domain in full, with the rest retrieved from reference TRBV7-2 and TRBJ1-4, is GAGVSQSPSNKVTEKGKDVELRCDPISGHTALYWYRQSLGQGLEFLIYFQGNSAPDKSGLPSDRFSAERTGGSVSTLTIQRTQQEDSAVYLCASSQGGFYEKLFFGSGTQLSVL.

V and J are TRBV6-5 and TRBJ1-5, with D perhaps matching TRBD1 (6 bases). In germline, CDR1 is MNHEY, CDR2 SVGAGI. V was cut by 6 bases and J by 2 bases, with 14 bases left in between. This CDR3 is 15 amino acids long. CDR3 sequence reads: CASSLQGHGNQPQHF. CDR3 DNA: TGTGCCAGCAGCCTGCAGGGACACGGCAATCAGCCCCAGCATTTT.

This sequence joins TRBV4-1 and TRBJ2-1, with D unresolved. V was cut by 0 bases and J by 1 base, with 10 bases left in between. Per the germline V gene, CDR1 is MGHRA and CDR2 is YSYEKL. The CDR3 has 16 amino acids. For the CDR3, the DNA is TGCGCCAGCAGCCAAGATTACAGCAGGTCCTACAATGAGCAGTTCTTC. Encoded protein: CASSQDYSRSYNEQFF.

Written as DNA, the CDR3 is TGTGCCAGCAGTGCGGGGGATCAGCCCCAGCATTTT. It yields the protein CASSAGDQPQHF. V and J are TRBV2 and TRBJ1-5; D perhaps matches TRBD1 (5 bases). Germline V gene sequence: CDR1 SNHLY, CDR2 FYNNEI. The CDR3 has 12 amino acids. Trimming removed 4 bases from V and 5 bases from J, with 6 bases in between.

The chain links TRBV6-5 to TRBJ1-5, with D perhaps matching TRBD1 (6 bases). Germline CDR1 and CDR2: MNHEY and SVGAGI. The CDR3 runs to 14 residues. V was pared by 6 bases and J by 5 bases, with 14 bases between. DNA for the CDR3: TGTGCCAGCAGATATGGACAGACTGATCAGCCCCAGCATTTT. Translation gives CASRYGQTDQPQHF.

This sequence joins TRBV15 and TRBJ1-4, with 12 bases matching TRBD1. Per the germline V gene, CDR1 is LNHNV and CDR2 is YYDKDF (reference sequence). Trimming took 3 bases from V and 7 from J; bases not matched to a gene: 0. This CDR3 region has 14 residues. This CDR3 reads CATSRGQGAEKLFF. CDR3 sequence (DNA): TGTGCCACCAGCAGGGGACAGGGGGCTGAAAAACTGTTTTTT.

This chain joins TRBV6-1 and TRBJ1-4, with D possibly being TRBD1 (6 bases). Between the trimmed V and J ends, which lost 4 bases and 7 bases, there was a span of 19 bases. Germline V gene sequence: CDR1 MNHNS, CDR2 SASEGT. The CDR3 consists of 16 residues. CDR3 in DNA: TGTGCCAGCAGTGCACAGGGATTTGGTGGTGCTGAAAAACTGTTTTTT. It encodes CASSAQGFGGAEKLFF.

CDR3 residues: CASRKGQNTEAFF. DNA of the CDR3: TGTGCCAGCAGAAAGGGACAGAACACTGAAGCTTTCTTT. The chain joins TRBV12-3 or TRBV12-4 to TRBJ1-1; tentatively, D is TRBD1 (6 bases). The CDR3 contains 13 residues. Trimming removed 6 bases at V and 1 base at J, with 9 bases between.

The chain recombines TRBV6-5 with TRBJ1-1, with 9 positions matching TRBD1. The CDR3 is 14 residues long. Germline-derived CDR1 and CDR2 are MNHEY and SVGAGI. Germline trimming cut 7 bases from V and 6 bases from J; bases unmatched to any gene: 9. DNA for the CDR3: TGTGCCAGCATCCGGGACAGGGCTGGCCCTGAAGCTTTCTTT. Encoded protein: CASIRDRAGPEAFF.

This chain uses TRBV15 with TRBJ2-1; a possible D gene is TRBD2 (5 bases). The CDR3 spans 17 residues. Germline loops: CDR1 LNHNV, CDR2 YYDKDF (reference sequence). V was cut by 3 bases and J by 3 bases, with 18 bases left in between. CDR3 sequence: CATSRGSRGPVYNEQFF. CDR3 DNA: TGTGCCACCAGCAGGGGCAGCCGCGGGCCCGTCTACAATGAGCAGTTCTTC.

In regard to this clone: The sample contains more than one DNA sequence encoding this CDR3. The J gene is TRBJ2-7, the V gene TRBV5-1, with TRBD1 matching 10 bases. Trimming removed 4 bases from V and 3 bases from J; junction bases left unmatched: 4. CDR3 length: 14 residues. Per germline, CDR1 SGHRS and CDR2 YFSETQ. The CDR3 is CASSAGQGLYEQYF. The CDR3 coding sequence is TGCGCCAGCAGCGCGGGACAGGGGCTCTACGAGCAGTACTTC.

Only a few counts were recorded for this clone. J is TRBJ1-1 and V is TRBV7-3, with 8 bases fitting TRBD1. This CDR3 comprises 14 residues. The V and J ends lost 5 bases and 2 bases, in that order; junction bases with no gene match: 4. Germline V lookup: CDR1 SGHTA, CDR2 FQGTGA. CDR3 nucleotides: TGTGCCAGCAGCCACGGACAGGGAAACACTGAAGCTTTCTTT. Protein product: CASSHGQGNTEAFF. The variable domain in full, with the rest retrieved from reference TRBV7-3 and TRBJ1-1, is GAGVSQTPSNKVTEKGKYVELRCDPISGHTALYWYRQSLGQGPEFLIYFQGTGAADDSGLPNDRFFAVRPEGSVSTLKIQRTERGDSAVYLCASSHGQGNTEAFFGQGTRLTVV.

Only a few counts were recorded for this clone. The V and J genes are TRBV4-2 and TRBJ2-7; 7 bases align to TRBD2. V was pared by 5 bases and J by 6 bases, with 19 bases of the junction left unmatched. This CDR3 comprises 17 residues. Looked up from germline, CDR1 is LGHNA and CDR2 is YNFKEQ. CDR3 nucleotide sequence: TGTGCCAGCAGCGGCACTCAAGCGGGAACGCTCGGCCTCGAGCAGTACTTC. It encodes CASSGTQAGTLGLEQYF.

The chain uses TRBV5-4 and TRBJ1-1; D is unclear. Germline values: CDR1 SGHNT, CDR2 YYREEE (reference sequence). This CDR3 spans 13 amino acids. Trimming took 3 bases from V and 7 from J, leaving 13 bases between them. DNA for the CDR3: TGTGCCAGCAGCTCCATACTGCGGGGTGAAGCTTTCTTT. Translation gives CASSSILRGEAFF. Combining the CDR3 with reference TRBV5-4 and TRBJ1-1 gives the whole variable domain ETGVTQSPTHLIKTRGQQVTLRCSSQSGHNTVSWYQQALGQGPQFIFQYYREEENGRGNFPPRFSGLQFPNYSSELNVNALELDDSALYLCASSSILRGEAFFGQGTRLTVV.

This chain joins TRBV15 and TRBJ1-5, with a weak D call TRBD1 (6 bases). The ends were cut back, 1 base at V and 1 base at J, with 14 bases in the middle. The germline V gene encodes CDR1 LNHNV and CDR2 YYDKDF (reference sequence). The CDR3 is made up of 17 amino acids. Here the CDR3 DNA reads TGTGCCACCAGCAGAGGAGTGGGGGCTCAAAGCAATCAGCCCCAGCATTTT. Translated: CATSRGVGAQSNQPQHF. Full variable domain (remainder filled in from reference TRBV15 and TRBJ1-5): DAMVIQNPRYQVTQFGKPVTLSCSQTLNHNVMYWYQQKSSQAPKLLFHYYDKDFNNEADTPDNFQSRRPNTSFCFLDIRSPGLGDTAMYLCATSRGVGAQSNQPQHFGDGTRLSIL.

V and J are TRBV4-1 and TRBJ2-3, with D perhaps TRBD1 (5 bases). Germline CDR1 MGHRA, CDR2 YSYEKL. This CDR3 region has 14 residues. The V gene lost 3 bases and the J gene lost 4 bases, with 11 bases spanning the gap. The CDR3 is CASSQGPLSDTQYF. In DNA form, the CDR3 reads TGCGCCAGCAGCCAGGGGCCGCTCTCAGATACGCAGTATTTT.

As concerns this clone: The sample has other DNA sequences that encode this CDR3 too. This chain joins TRBV5-1 and TRBJ2-7; unclear D gene. Trimming took 1 base from V and 2 from J, leaving 7 bases between them. The CDR3 is made up of 13 amino acids. Germline CDR1 reads SGHRS; CDR2 reads YFSETQ. The CDR3 region has the DNA TGCGCCAGCAGCTTGACTTCCCCCTACGAGCAGTACTTC. This sequence encodes CASSLTSPYEQYF.

This clone was picked up a small number of times. The chain has TRBV14 and TRBJ1-2; no firm D call. Trimming took off 5 bases at V and 2 bases at J, with 9 bases between the two ends. CDR3 length equals 13 residues. Germline lookup yields CDR1 SGHDN and CDR2 FVKESK. The CDR3 DNA reads TGTGCCAGCAGCGCCCAGGTGAACTATGGCTACACCTTC. It codes for CASSAQVNYGYTF.

The rearrangement links TRBV5-1 to TRBJ2-1; 11 bases align to TRBD2. Germline lookup yields CDR1 SGHRS and CDR2 YFSETQ. The V segment lost 7 bases and the J segment 8 bases; nucleotides outside the gene matches: 17. The CDR3 runs to 17 residues. The CDR3 region is CASQSTKGLAARDEQFF. CDR3 sequence (DNA): TGCGCCAGCCAATCAACGAAGGGACTAGCGGCAAGGGATGAGCAGTTCTTC.

The count of this clone is one. This rearrangement joins TRBV27 to TRBJ1-2; possible D gene TRBD1, 6 bases. Trimming shortened V by 3 bases and J by 7 bases, and 15 bases separated the two germline ends. The germline gives CDR1 MNHEY, CDR2 SMNVEV (reference sequence). This CDR3 contains 14 residues. CDR3 bases: TGTGCCAGCAGTTTTTTGGGGGCGGGGGGTGGCTACACCTTC. Translating gives CASSFLGAGGGYTF.

The chain has TRBV30 and TRBJ1-5, with 7 bases identical to TRBD1. CDR1 and CDR2 (germline): GTSNPN, SVGIG (reference sequence). The CDR3 totals 14 residues. Germline trimming cut 3 bases from V and 4 bases from J; bases unmatched to any gene: 6. In DNA form, the CDR3 reads TGTGCCTGGAGAGGGGGCGGTATTAATCAGCCCCAGCATTTT. As protein: CAWRGGGINQPQHF.

The gene calls are TRBV19 and TRBJ2-1, with TRBD2 identical over 7 bases. Germline-derived CDR1 and CDR2 are LNHDA and SQIVND (reference sequence). The CDR3 runs to 14 residues. With 4 bases clipped from V and 6 bases from J, the junction kept 6 bases outside the gene matches. CDR3 DNA sequence: TGTGCCAGTAGTAATGGCCGGACTAGCAATGAGCAGTTCTTC. This codes for CASSNGRTSNEQFF.

CDR3 amino acids: CASSPRSPSYGYTF. Here the CDR3 DNA reads TGTGCCAGCTCACCGAGATCGCCGAGCTATGGCTACACCTTC. The V and J genes are TRBV18 and TRBJ1-2, with D unclear. CDR1 KGHSH and CDR2 LQKENI come from the germline V gene. The CDR3 spans 14 residues. V was trimmed by 3 bases and J by 4 bases, leaving 12 bases between them.

V usage is TRBV6-5 and J usage is TRBJ2-7; D is uncertain. Germline values: CDR1 MNHEY, CDR2 SVGAGI. With 10 bases removed from V and 0 bases from J, the gap between germline ends came to 10 bases. The CDR3 has 12 residues. Here the CDR3 reads CATQDSSYEQYF. In DNA form, the CDR3 reads TGTGCCACCCAAGATAGCTCCTACGAGCAGTACTTC.

The chain links TRBV7-9 to TRBJ2-7; 7 bases agree with TRBD1. Germline V CDR1 and CDR2: SEHNR, FQNEAQ (reference sequence). The CDR3 has 12 amino acids. V trimming: 10 bases; J trimming: 1 base; junction bases outside the gene matches: 4. For the CDR3, the DNA is TGTGCCACCGGGGACAGATCCTACGAGCAGTACTTC. Protein product: CATGDRSYEQYF.

V and J are TRBV21-1 and TRBJ1-4; TRBD1 is taken as the D call from the table, unchecked against the DNA. TRBV21-1 is labeled a pseudogene. The CDR3 has 18 residues. The CDR3 DNA reads TGTGCCAGCAGCAAAAGGGCGAAATCTGGGACAGCTTATGAAAAACTGTTTTTT. Translated: CASSKRAKSGTAYEKLFF.

The rearrangement uses TRBV10-3 and TRBJ2-3; no firm D call. Trimming cost V 3 bases and J 2 bases, with 9 bases left between them. Germline V gives CDR1 ENHRY, CDR2 SYGVKD. The CDR3 spans 14 residues. CDR3: CAISEARNTDTQYF. The CDR3 nucleotides read TGTGCCATCAGTGAAGCGAGGAACACAGATACGCAGTATTTT.

The genes are TRBV9 and TRBJ2-3, with TRBD2 identical over 8 bases. Trimming took 3 bases from V and 1 from J; bases not matched to a gene: 7. From germline, CDR1 is SGDLS and CDR2 YYNGEE. CDR3 length equals 16 residues. CDR3 residues: CASSARAGVGTDTQYF. In nucleotides, the CDR3 is TGTGCCAGCAGCGCCAGAGCGGGAGTAGGCACAGATACGCAGTATTTT. Looking up the rest from reference TRBV9 and TRBJ2-3 gives the full variable domain: DSGVTQTPKHLITATGQRVTLRCSPRSGDLSVYWYQQSLDQGLQFLIQYYNGEERAKGNILERFSAQQFPDLHSELNLSSLELGDSALYFCASSARAGVGTDTQYFGPGTRLTVL.